Each of the 21 T cell receptor beta chains below was sequenced from the same sample in a study of vaccination and CD4 T cells after COVID-19 (dated by TCRdb to the early 2020s). The sample's treatment or condition label, in plain terms: roughly ten-day PBMC culture with coronavirus spike peptide pools or control peptides (ViraFEST assay). Libraries were built with PCR. The run used an Illumina iSeq 100. TCR sequencing of DNA from cultured CD4+ T cells used the Oncomine TCR Beta short-read assay at the Johns Hopkins FTIC core. Starting from the raw public reads, TCRdb applied fastp trimming at Q25, assembled clones with MiXCR and retained in-frame beta chains. Duplicate CDR3 protein sequences are folded into a single record with the most common DNA and genes. In all, the sample holds 20,000 to 25,000 distinct CDR3 sequences, and less than 70% of those were seen once. Together, the top ten hold roughly 5.7% of the sample.

No antigen is known for these receptors. Sample: CD4+ T cells from blood, cultured in vitro. The receptors stem from a human donor who had recovered from COVID-19.

This clonotype was counted a few times. V usage is TRBV7-8 and J usage is TRBJ2-6, with 8 bases matching TRBD1. Germline values: CDR1 SGHVS, CDR2 FQNEAQ. The CDR3 consists of 16 residues. V lost 4 bases to trimming and J lost 4 bases; unmatched junction nucleotides: 6. CDR3 protein: CASSSYRGSGANVLTF. The CDR3 DNA follows: TGTGCCAGCAGCTCCTACAGGGGGTCCGGGGCCAACGTCCTGACTTTC.

This chain links TRBV6-5 with TRBJ1-1; no definite D call. The CDR3 runs to 13 residues. The V end was cut by 2 bases, the J end by 7 bases, with 11 bases between. Germline CDR1 reads MNHEY; CDR2 reads SVGAGI. CDR3 residues: CASSYPESYEAFF. The CDR3 bases are TGTGCCAGCAGTTACCCGGAATCATATGAAGCTTTCTTT.

This chain links TRBV11-3 with TRBJ1-5, with D possibly matching TRBD1 (6 bases). The germline CDR1 and CDR2 sequences are SGHNT and YENEEA. With 4 bases removed from V and 5 bases from J, the gap between germline ends came to 15 bases. The CDR3 contains 15 residues. CDR3 sequence reads: CASSSGGGSDQPQHF. The CDR3 DNA reads as TGTGCCAGCAGCTCCGGAGGGGGGAGCGATCAGCCCCAGCATTTT.

This clonotype was recorded only once. The rearrangement joins TRBV6-1 to TRBJ2-5, with unresolved D. The CDR3 loop spans 13 amino acids. V gave up 7 bases and J gave up 4 bases, with 13 bases separating them. The V gene's germline CDR1 is MNHNS and CDR2 SASEGT. The CDR3 reads CASTPRVTETQYF. The CDR3 coding sequence is TGTGCCAGCACCCCACGGGTAACAGAGACCCAGTACTTC.

This chain connects TRBV28 to TRBJ1-2; TRBD1 matches at 7 bases. J gave up 3 bases and V 8 bases, and 0 bases lay outside the gene matches. The CDR3 covers 11 residues. Germline V CDR1 and CDR2: MDHEN, SYDVKM. The DNA for the CDR3 is TGTGCCAGCCAGGGGGACTATGGCTACACCTTC. Protein sequence: CASQGDYGYTF.

This clonotype was detected a few times. V and J are TRBV2 and TRBJ1-3; no clear D gene. Deletions cut 1 base from V and 4 bases from J, with 5 bases between. The CDR3 runs to 13 residues. Germline loops: CDR1 SNHLY, CDR2 FYNNEI. The CDR3 here is CASSEVGGNTIYF. CDR3 DNA sequence: TGTGCCAGCAGTGAAGTAGGAGGAAACACCATATATTTT. The complete variable domain, with remaining parts taken from reference TRBV2 and TRBJ1-3, reads EPEVTQTPSHQVTQMGQEVILRCVPISNHLYFYWYRQILGQKVEFLVSFYNNEISEKSEIFDDQFSVERPDGSNFTLKIRSTKLEDSAMYFCASSEVGGNTIYFGEGSWLTVV.

V is TRBV5-4 and J is TRBJ1-1; no clear D. The CDR3 is 14 amino acids. V gave up 4 bases and J gave up 1 base, with 11 bases separating them. Per germline, CDR1 SGHNT and CDR2 YYREEE (reference sequence). The CDR3 spells CASSPTVGNTEAFF. The CDR3 DNA sequence: TGTGCCAGCAGCCCTACGGTGGGGAACACTGAAGCTTTCTTT.

V is TRBV10-3 and J is TRBJ1-1; D is unresolved. CDR3 length: 13 amino acids. V lost 2 bases and J 10 bases, leaving 14 bases between the germline ends. Germline-derived CDR1 and CDR2 are ENHRY and SYGVKD. The DNA of the CDR3 is TGTGCCATCAGTGAGAGGGTGGCGGAGGGAGCTTTCTTT. Its protein product is CAISERVAEGAFF.

This clonotype was seen a handful of times. The rearrangement joins TRBV18 to TRBJ2-2, with 8 positions matching TRBD1. The CDR3 is 16 amino acids. V trimming: 6 bases; J trimming: 4 bases; junction bases outside the gene matches: 10. CDR1 and CDR2 from the germline V gene are KGHSH and LQKENI. The CDR3 loop is CASSPDRGSGTGELFF. The CDR3, as DNA: TGTGCCAGCTCGCCCGACAGGGGTTCGGGCACCGGGGAGCTGTTTTTT.

This clonotype was picked up one time. V gene TRBV15 combines with J gene TRBJ2-1; D perhaps matches TRBD1 (6 bases). This CDR3 is 18 amino acids long. Deletions cut 3 bases from V and 0 bases from J, with 18 bases between. CDR1 LNHNV and CDR2 YYDKDF come from the germline V gene (reference sequence). CDR3 residues: CATSRGQGMPSSYNEQFF. In nucleotides, the CDR3 is TGTGCCACCAGCAGGGGCCAGGGGATGCCCAGCTCCTACAATGAGCAGTTCTTC.

This clonotype was seen a few times. The chain combines TRBV7-9 with TRBJ2-5; 9 bases agree with TRBD1. Germline CDR1 reads SEHNR; CDR2 reads FQNEAQ (reference sequence). After removal of 1 base from V and 1 base from J, the junction contained 7 bases not matched to a gene. This CDR3 comprises 17 residues. CDR3 protein: CASSLGRTGVGQETQYF. CDR3 bases: TGTGCCAGCAGCTTAGGGCGGACAGGGGTCGGCCAAGAGACCCAGTACTTC.

The chain recombines TRBV30 with TRBJ2-1, with TRBD2 identical over 10 bases. V lost 3 bases to trimming and J lost 4 bases; unmatched junction nucleotides: 12. The CDR3 is 17 residues long. Germline V lookup: CDR1 GTSNPN, CDR2 SVGIG (reference sequence). CDR3 bases: TGTGCCTGGAGCCGGATCGGGCTAGCGGGAGTATACAATGAGCAGTTCTTC. Translated: CAWSRIGLAGVYNEQFF.

The chain employs TRBV6-1 and TRBJ1-1; TRBD1 agrees at 8 bases. The trim removed 6 bases at V and 5 bases at J, leaving 14 bases unmatched. Germline V lookup: CDR1 MNHNS, CDR2 SASEGT. This CDR3 contains 16 residues. DNA of the CDR3: TGTGCCAGCAGGTCCCGAGGACAGGGAGAAACGACTGAAGCTTTCTTT. It is translated as CASRSRGQGETTEAFF.

This chain joins TRBV9 and TRBJ2-5; TRBD2 is a possible D gene (6 bases). V was pared by 0 bases and J by 5 bases, with 17 bases between. CDR1 is SGDLS and CDR2 is YYNGEE in the germline V gene. CDR3 size: 16 residues. This CDR3 is CASSVGLGRRAETQYF. The CDR3, as DNA: TGTGCCAGCAGCGTAGGGCTGGGACGGAGGGCTGAGACCCAGTACTTC.

The V and J genes are TRBV10-3 and TRBJ2-7; D gene ambiguous. Trimming removed 6 bases from V and 6 bases from J, with 18 bases in between. The V gene's germline CDR1 is ENHRY and CDR2 SYGVKD. This CDR3 region has 14 residues. The CDR3 nucleotides are TGTGCCATCAGGCCCGACAAGGGAACCGGCGAGCAGTACTTC. Its protein product is CAIRPDKGTGEQYF.

The chain joins TRBV10-1 to TRBJ2-7; 8 bases are shared with TRBD1. Trimming took 6 bases from V and 3 from J; bases not matched to a gene: 13. This CDR3 is 16 amino acids long. Germline values: CDR1 WNHNN, CDR2 SYGVQD (reference sequence). In nucleotides, the CDR3 is TGCGCCAGCAGCTCCGGGAAAAAAGGGACAGGCTACGAGCAGTACTTC. It is translated as CASSSGKKGTGYEQYF.

The chain has TRBV6-1 and TRBJ2-4, with D unresolved. There are 10 residues in the CDR3. Trimming removed 6 bases at V and 6 bases at J, with 3 bases between. The germline V gene has CDR1 MNHNS and CDR2 SASEGT. CDR3 sequence: CASSLNIQYF. CDR3 in DNA: TGTGCCAGCAGCTTAAACATTCAGTACTTC.

The chain joins TRBV5-1 to TRBJ2-5; 11 bases are shared with TRBD2. The length of the CDR3 is 16 residues. V shed 1 base, J shed 5 bases, and the junction held 7 bases outside the gene matches. Germline CDR1 is SGHRS and CDR2 is YFSETQ. The CDR3 sequence: CASSLKTSGSYETQYF. The CDR3 nucleotides are TGCGCCAGCAGCTTGAAAACTAGCGGGAGTTACGAGACCCAGTACTTC.

This chain uses TRBV2 with TRBJ2-5; 9 bases are a match to TRBD1. The length of the CDR3 is 17 residues. Germline-derived CDR1 and CDR2 are SNHLY and FYNNEI. Trimming took 6 bases from V and 2 from J; bases not matched to a gene: 13. This CDR3 reads CASRRIPGTGRQETQYF. As DNA, the CDR3 is TGTGCCAGCAGAAGGATACCCGGGACAGGGAGACAAGAGACCCAGTACTTC. Together with reference TRBV2 and TRBJ2-5, the CDR3 gives the full variable domain: EPEVTQTPSHQVTQMGQEVILRCVPISNHLYFYWYRQILGQKVEFLVSFYNNEISEKSEIFDDQFSVERPDGSNFTLKIRSTKLEDSAMYFCASRRIPGTGRQETQYFGPGTRLLVL.

Worth noting for this clonotype: One end of the junction varies from germline; a read error may be responsible. The V gene is TRBV20-1, the J gene TRBJ2-1, with TRBD1 as a possible D gene (5 bases). Germline values: CDR1 DFQATT, CDR2 SNEGSKA (reference sequence). The CDR3 runs to 11 residues. CDR3 coding DNA: TGCAGTGCTACCAGTAGGGGTGAGCAGCTCTTC. Encoded protein: CSATSRGEQLF.

CDR3 sequence: CASSFQGAGDTQYF. CDR3 bases: TGCGCCAGCAGTTTTCAGGGGGCGGGAGATACGCAGTATTTT. V is TRBV10-2 and J is TRBJ2-3, with 8 bases identical to TRBD1. Germline CDR1 WSHSY, CDR2 SAAADI. Trimming took 5 bases from V and 5 from J; bases not matched to a gene: 6. This CDR3 region has 14 residues.